This TCR beta chain was captured by sequencing in a study of T cells after yellow fever vaccination. This clonotype has at least ten counts. The CDR3 has 16 residues. TCRdb analysed the 5' RACE reads with MiXCR anew, one entry per CDR3 protein. There are over 100,000 distinct CDR3 sequences in the sample; 6.5% to 9% occur only once, and 25% lies in the top ten. This rearrangement joins TRBV21-1 to TRBJ2-2; the D call TRBD1 from the table was never checked on the DNA. TRBV21-1 is shown as a pseudogene. The origin of this receptor is a young man who received the YFV17D yellow fever vaccine. The starting material was CD8+ T cells sorted from PBMCs, obtained 45 days after the yellow fever booster vaccination. The CDR3 spells CASSKKQGPNTGELFF. CDR3 nucleotides: TGTGCCAGCAGCAAGAAACAGGGGCCGAACACCGGGGAGCTGTTTTTT.